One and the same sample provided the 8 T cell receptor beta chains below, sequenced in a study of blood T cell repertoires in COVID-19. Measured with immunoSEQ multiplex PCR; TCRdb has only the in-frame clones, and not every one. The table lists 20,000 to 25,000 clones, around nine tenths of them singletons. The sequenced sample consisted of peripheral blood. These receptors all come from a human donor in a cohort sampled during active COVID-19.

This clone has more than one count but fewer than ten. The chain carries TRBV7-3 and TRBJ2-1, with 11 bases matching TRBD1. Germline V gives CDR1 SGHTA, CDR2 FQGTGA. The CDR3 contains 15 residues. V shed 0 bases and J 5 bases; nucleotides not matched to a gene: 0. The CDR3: CASSLTGQGDNEQFF. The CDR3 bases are TGTGCCAGCAGCTTAACGGGACAGGGGGACAATGAGCAGTTCTTC.

DNA for the CDR3: TGTGTCAGAAGTCCCCCTAGACAGGGTGTTGGAAACACCATATATTTT. It specifies CVRSPPRQGVGNTIYF. This chain connects TRBV7-5 to TRBJ1-3; TRBD1 is the table's D call and was not checked against the DNA. TRBV7-5 is a known pseudogene. This CDR3 is 16 amino acids long.

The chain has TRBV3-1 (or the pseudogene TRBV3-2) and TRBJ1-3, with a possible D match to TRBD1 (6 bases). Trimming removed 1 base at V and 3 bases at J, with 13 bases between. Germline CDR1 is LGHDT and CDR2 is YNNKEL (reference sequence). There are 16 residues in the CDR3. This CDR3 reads CASSQARVRGGNTIYF. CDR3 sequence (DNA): TGTGCCAGCAGCCAAGCTAGGGTCAGGGGTGGAAACACCATATATTTT.

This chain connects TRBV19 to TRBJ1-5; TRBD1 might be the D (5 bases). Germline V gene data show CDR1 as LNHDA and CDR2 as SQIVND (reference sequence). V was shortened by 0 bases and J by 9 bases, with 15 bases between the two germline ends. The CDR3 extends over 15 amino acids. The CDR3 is CASSIDSTGWGPQHF. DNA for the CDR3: TGTGCCAGTAGTATAGATAGTACAGGCTGGGGGCCCCAGCATTTT.

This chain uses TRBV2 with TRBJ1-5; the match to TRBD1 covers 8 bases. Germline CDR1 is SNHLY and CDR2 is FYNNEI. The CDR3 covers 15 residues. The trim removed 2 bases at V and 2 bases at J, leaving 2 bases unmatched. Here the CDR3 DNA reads TGTGCCAGCAGTGAAATGGGACAGGGCAATCAGCCCCAGCATTTT. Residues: CASSEMGQGNQPQHF. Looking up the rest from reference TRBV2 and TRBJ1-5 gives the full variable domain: EPEVTQTPSHQVTQMGQEVILRCVPISNHLYFYWYRQILGQKVEFLVSFYNNEISEKSEIFDDQFSVERPDGSNFTLKIRSTKLEDSAMYFCASSEMGQGNQPQHFGDGTRLSIL.

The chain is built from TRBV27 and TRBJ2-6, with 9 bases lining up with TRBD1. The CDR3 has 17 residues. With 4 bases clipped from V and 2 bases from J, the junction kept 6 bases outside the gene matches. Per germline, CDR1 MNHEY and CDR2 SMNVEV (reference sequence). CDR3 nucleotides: TGTGCCAGCAGTTCGGGACAGGGAGCTACTGGGGCCAACGTCCTGACTTTC. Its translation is CASSSGQGATGANVLTF.

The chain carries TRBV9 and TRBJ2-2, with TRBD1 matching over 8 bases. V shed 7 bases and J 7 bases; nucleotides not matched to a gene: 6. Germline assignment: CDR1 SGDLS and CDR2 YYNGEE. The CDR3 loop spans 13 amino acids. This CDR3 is CASQGAIGGELFF. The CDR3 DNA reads TGTGCCAGCCAGGGGGCGATTGGCGGGGAGCTGTTTTTT.

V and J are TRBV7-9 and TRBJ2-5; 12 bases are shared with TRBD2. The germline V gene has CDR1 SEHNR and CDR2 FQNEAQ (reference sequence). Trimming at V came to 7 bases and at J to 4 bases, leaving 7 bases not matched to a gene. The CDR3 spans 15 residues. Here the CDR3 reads CASISSGGASETQYF. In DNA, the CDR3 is TGTGCCAGCATCTCTAGCGGGGGGGCCTCAGAGACCCAGTACTTC. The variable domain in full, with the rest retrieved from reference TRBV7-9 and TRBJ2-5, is DTGVSQNPRHKITKRGQNVTFRCDPISEHNRLYWYRQTLGQGPEFLTYFQNEAQLEKSRLLSDRFSAERPKGSFSTLEIQRTEQGDSAMYLCASISSGGASETQYFGPGTRLLVL.